This T cell receptor (beta chain) was sequenced for a study of chemoradiotherapy in HPV16-positive cancers. Background on the study: Functional T-cell assays on a couple of HPV16-positive patients' cells defined candidate HPV-specific clones and common TCR motifs.

Libraries were prepared by immunoSEQ multiplex PCR; TCRdb keeps only in-frame clonotypes and omits some of them. The data show around 33,000 clones, about 86% seen once. Samples were taken several times over chemoradiotherapy. The V end lost 4 bases, the J end lost 4 bases, and 5 bases lay between the germline ends. This CDR3 has 13 residues. Germline CDR1 reads MGHDK; CDR2 reads SYGVNS. As regards this clone: Its antigen is unidentified.

Findings of the study overall: HPV-responsive T-cell expansion during chemoradiotherapy was linked to improved recurrence-free survival in HPV16-positive patients. Candidate HPV-specific clones and E7-related TCR motifs grew in tumor during treatment.

The material was blood, obtained from a patient who underwent chemoradiotherapy. This TCR came from a human donor with HPV-associated anogenital cancer. The chain combines TRBV25-1 with TRBJ1-6; perhaps TRBD1 as D (5 bases). In DNA, the CDR3 is TGTGCCAGCAGTGGACAGTATAATTCACCCCTCCACTTT. Encoded protein: CASSGQYNSPLHF.